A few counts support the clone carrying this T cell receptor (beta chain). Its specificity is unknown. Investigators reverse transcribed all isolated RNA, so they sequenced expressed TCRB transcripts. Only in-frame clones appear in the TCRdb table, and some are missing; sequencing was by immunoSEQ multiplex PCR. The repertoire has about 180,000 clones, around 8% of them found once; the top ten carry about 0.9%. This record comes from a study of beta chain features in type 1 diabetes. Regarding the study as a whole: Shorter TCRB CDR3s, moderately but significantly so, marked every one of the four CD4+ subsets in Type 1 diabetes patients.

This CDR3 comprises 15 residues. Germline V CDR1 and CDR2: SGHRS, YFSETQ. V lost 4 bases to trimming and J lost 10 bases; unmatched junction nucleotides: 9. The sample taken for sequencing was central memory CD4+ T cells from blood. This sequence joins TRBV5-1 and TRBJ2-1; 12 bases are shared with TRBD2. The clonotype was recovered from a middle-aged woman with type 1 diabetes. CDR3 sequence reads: CASSPLAGGPGEQFF. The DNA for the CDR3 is TGCGCCAGCAGCCCCCTAGCGGGGGGGCCGGGGGAGCAGTTCTTC.